The 22 T cell receptor beta chains presented below share a single source sample, sequenced in a study of Ad26.COV2.S vaccination and SARS-CoV-2 variants. Using immunoSEQ multiplex PCR, the repertoire was profiled, and TCRdb retains in-frame clones only, with some absent. The sample lists 350,000 to 500,000 clones, about 88% occurring once. The treatment denotes: roughly 20 received Ad26.COV2.S at low or high dose, single or two shots; 5 received placebo; per-sample allocation not given. The samples date from day 63 after the first vaccine or placebo injection. The specimen comprised peripheral blood, sampled in a trial of Ad26.COV2.S vaccine versus placebo. These receptors came from a person between 18 and 59 years old who received the Ad26.COV2.S COVID-19 vaccine or a placebo.

J is TRBJ2-5 and V is TRBV5-1; D is unresolved. V lost 0 bases and J lost 3, with 15 bases in between. The germline V gene encodes CDR1 SGHRS and CDR2 YFSETQ. The CDR3 loop spans 16 amino acids. This CDR3 reads CASSLGPRAHEETQYF. CDR3 DNA: TGCGCCAGCAGCTTGGGTCCCCGGGCGCACGAAGAGACCCAGTACTTC.

This chain connects TRBV3-1 (or the pseudogene TRBV3-2) to TRBJ2-7; 14 positions match TRBD2. This CDR3 comprises 18 residues. In germline, CDR1 is LGHDT, CDR2 YNNKEL (reference sequence). V dropped 4 bases and J dropped 7; count of bases not matched to a gene: 15. CDR3 DNA sequence: TGTGCCAGCAGCCTGAGAGGACTAGCGGGGGGCACTACCCGTGAGCAGTACTTC. Its protein is CASSLRGLAGGTTREQYF.

This clone is a singleton in its sample. This chain joins TRBV29-1 and TRBJ1-1; possibly TRBD1 for D (6 bases). CDR3 length: 14 residues. V lost 5 bases, J lost 0 bases, and 13 bases lay in between. The germline gives CDR1 SQVTM, CDR2 ANQGSEA. The DNA of the CDR3 is TGCAGCGTTCTCGGACAGCTAATGAACACTGAAGCTTTCTTT. The encoded protein is CSVLGQLMNTEAFF.

This chain uses TRBV11-2 with TRBJ2-1; no definite D call. Germline CDR1 reads SGHAT; CDR2 reads FQNNGV. This CDR3 has 17 amino acids. Trimming cost V 5 bases and J 3 bases, with 20 bases left between them. The CDR3: CASSVFPDISIYNEQFF. The CDR3 DNA reads TGTGCCAGCAGCGTCTTTCCTGACATCTCTATCTACAATGAGCAGTTCTTC.

The V and J genes are TRBV7-3 and TRBJ2-1, with D tentatively TRBD2 (7 bases). The CDR3 covers 15 residues. Trimming stripped 5 bases from V and 4 bases from J, with 15 bases between. CDR1 is SGHTA, CDR2 FQGTGA, per germline. The CDR3 sequence is CASSRRGGNYNEQFF. CDR3 nucleotide sequence: TGTGCCAGCAGCCGTAGGGGGGGAAATTACAATGAGCAGTTCTTC.

The chain joins TRBV14 to TRBJ1-4; 9 bases are a match to TRBD1. This CDR3 is built from 15 residues. V was pared by 2 bases and J by 11 bases, with 9 bases of the junction left unmatched. CDR1 is SGHDN and CDR2 is FVKESK in the germline V gene. The CDR3 sequence: CASSQQGTGSWKLFF. The CDR3 DNA sequence: TGTGCCAGCAGCCAACAGGGGACAGGGAGTTGGAAACTGTTTTTT.

V and J are TRBV6-2 or TRBV6-3 and TRBJ1-1; TRBD1 aligns across 7 bases. Germline CDR1 and CDR2: MNHEY and SVGEGT. The CDR3 totals 18 residues. J lost 1 base, V lost 0 bases, and 11 bases had no gene match. CDR3 nucleotides: TGTGCCAGCAGTTACTCGTCTCGGTCTAGGGACAGGAACACTGAAGCTTTCTTT. Translation: CASSYSSRSRDRNTEAFF.

V gene TRBV5-1 combines with J gene TRBJ1-4; D may be TRBD1 (5 bases). CDR3 size: 14 residues. Germline-derived CDR1 and CDR2 are SGHRS and YFSETQ. V lost 7 bases, J lost 2 bases, and 12 bases lay in between. The CDR3 bases are TGCGCCAGCTCCCTGGGACCGACTAATGAAAAACTGTTTTTT. Residues: CASSLGPTNEKLFF.

The chain joins TRBV7-2 to TRBJ2-7; 7 bases align to TRBD2. Germline V gives CDR1 SGHTA, CDR2 FQGNSA. The trim removed 3 bases at V and 7 bases at J, leaving 6 bases unmatched. This CDR3 region has 13 residues. The CDR3 nucleotides are TGTGCCAGCAGCTTCGGGAGGACCGGTGAGCAGTACTTC. Protein sequence: CASSFGRTGEQYF. The entire variable domain, with the rest obtained from reference TRBV7-2 and TRBJ2-7, is as follows: GAGVSQSPSNKVTEKGKDVELRCDPISGHTALYWYRQSLGQGLEFLIYFQGNSAPDKSGLPSDRFSAERTGGSVSTLTIQRTQQEDSAVYLCASSFGRTGEQYFGPGTRLTVT.

The rearrangement uses TRBV13 and TRBJ2-3, with 13 bases that match TRBD2. CDR3 length: 16 residues. The V segment lost 5 bases and the J segment 3 bases; nucleotides outside the gene matches: 5. Germline CDR1 reads PRHDT; CDR2 reads FYEKMQ (reference sequence). The CDR3 DNA reads as TGTGCCAGCAGCAAACTAGCGGGGGGGCCTACAGATACGCAGTATTTT. It codes for CASSKLAGGPTDTQYF.

The chain carries TRBV7-2 and TRBJ2-3; no firm D call. V was pared by 1 base and J by 0 bases, with 8 bases between. CDR3 length: 15 residues. Germline V CDR1 and CDR2: SGHTA, FQGNSA. The CDR3 is CASSLGDTSTDTQYF. CDR3 bases: TGTGCCAGCAGCTTAGGGGATACTAGCACAGATACGCAGTATTTT.

This chain joins TRBV19 and TRBJ2-1; D not resolved. This CDR3 is 13 amino acids long. Trimming shortened V by 3 bases and J by 7 bases, and 10 bases separated the two germline ends. The germline V gene has CDR1 LNHDA and CDR2 SQIVND (reference sequence). The CDR3 region has the DNA TGTGCCAGTAGTATGGTGGCTCCAAATGAGCAGTTCTTC. Protein: CASSMVAPNEQFF.

This chain joins TRBV7-2 and TRBJ1-4; weak D call: TRBD1 (5 bases). Per germline, CDR1 SGHTA and CDR2 FQGNSA. Between the trimmed V and J ends, which lost 7 bases and 3 bases, there was a span of 12 bases. CDR3 size: 14 residues. CDR3 in DNA: TGTGCCAGCAAACCGGGACCGCCTAATGAAAAACTGTTTTTT. Residues: CASKPGPPNEKLFF.

The chain is built from TRBV7-9 and TRBJ1-4; D is unclear. The V gene's germline CDR1 is SEHNR and CDR2 FQNEAQ (reference sequence). V was shortened by 1 base and J by 8 bases, with 14 bases between the two germline ends. This CDR3 is built from 15 residues. CDR3 sequence reads: CASSLVRALGEKLFF. CDR3 nucleotides: TGTGCCAGCAGCTTAGTGCGGGCGCTAGGGGAAAAACTGTTTTTT. Based on the CDR3 plus reference TRBV7-9 and TRBJ1-4, the full variable domain is DTGVSQNPRHKITKRGQNVTFRCDPISEHNRLYWYRQTLGQGPEFLTYFQNEAQLEKSRLLSDRFSAERPKGSFSTLEIQRTEQGDSAMYLCASSLVRALGEKLFFGSGTQLSVL.

The rearrangement uses TRBV12-3 or TRBV12-4 and TRBJ2-5, with D maybe TRBD2 (6 bases). CDR3 size: 13 residues. Trimming shortened V by 5 bases and J by 4 bases, and 11 bases separated the two germline ends. The CDR3 spells CASSLGGVETQYF. DNA for the CDR3: TGTGCCAGCAGTCTGGGGGGAGTAGAGACCCAGTACTTC.

The rearrangement uses TRBV28 and TRBJ2-7; perhaps D is TRBD1 or TRBD2 (5 bases each). This CDR3 has 14 amino acids. The germline V and J ends were trimmed by 6 bases and 3 bases, with 15 bases remaining between them. Germline CDR1 MDHEN, CDR2 SYDVKM. CDR3 region: CASRNFLGDYEQYF. Written as DNA, the CDR3 is TGTGCCAGCAGAAATTTCCTGGGGGACTACGAGCAGTACTTC.

This chain links TRBV18 with TRBJ1-1; D uncertain. Trimming cost V 2 bases and J 8 bases, with 6 bases left between them. The CDR3 spans 11 residues. Germline V gives CDR1 KGHSH, CDR2 LQKENI. CDR3 loop: CASSPYGEAFF. CDR3 in DNA: TGTGCCAGCTCACCATACGGGGAAGCTTTCTTT. The full variable domain, with the rest looked up from reference TRBV18 and TRBJ1-1, is NAGVMQNPRHLVRRRGQEARLRCSPMKGHSHVYWYRQLPEEGLKFMVYLQKENIIDESGMPKERFSAEFPKEGPSILRIQQVVRGDSAAYFCASSPYGEAFFGQGTRLTVV.

The V call is TRBV7-9, the J call TRBJ2-1; weak D call: TRBD2 (5 bases). This CDR3 has 12 residues. V dropped 4 bases and J dropped 6 bases, with 7 bases sitting between them. The germline gives CDR1 SEHNR, CDR2 FQNEAQ (reference sequence). The CDR3 DNA follows: TGTGCCAGCAGCTCCCTAGCCAATGAGCAGTTCTTC. This encodes CASSSLANEQFF.

The chain is built from TRBV24-1 and TRBJ1-5; 8 positions agree with TRBD1. The V segment lost 6 bases and the J segment 4 bases; nucleotides outside the gene matches: 4. CDR1 is KGHDR, CDR2 SFDVKD, per germline. This CDR3 comprises 14 residues. The CDR3 spells CATSRTGNNQPQHF. The CDR3 DNA sequence: TGTGCCACCAGTCGGACAGGGAATAATCAGCCCCAGCATTTT.

V is TRBV18 and J is TRBJ1-3, with D hard to call. V was shortened by 6 bases and J by 0 bases, with 9 bases between the two germline ends. The germline V gene encodes CDR1 KGHSH and CDR2 LQKENI. This CDR3 is built from 14 residues. The CDR3 loop is CASSTTVSGNTIYF. Written as DNA, the CDR3 is TGTGCCAGCTCTACTACAGTCTCTGGAAACACCATATATTTT.

This clone has just a few counts. This sequence joins TRBV19 and TRBJ2-2, with 7 bases identical to TRBD2. The germline CDR1 and CDR2 sequences are LNHDA and SQIVND (reference sequence). With V trimmed by 5 bases and J by 7 bases, 19 bases remained unmatched. The CDR3 covers 18 residues. The CDR3 nucleotides read TGTGCCAGTAGTCACGGAACTAGCGTAATAATGATAAACGGGGAGCTGTTTTTT. Protein: CASSHGTSVIMINGELFF.

V gene TRBV5-4 combines with J gene TRBJ1-2; 7 nucleotides line up with TRBD1. CDR3 size: 16 residues. The V gene end was trimmed by 4 bases and the J gene end by 0 bases; junction bases not matched to a gene: 9. Germline V gives CDR1 SGHNT, CDR2 YYREEE (reference sequence). CDR3 DNA sequence: TGTGCCAGCAGCCAGGGAACGACAGGGACTAACTATGGCTACACCTTC. Protein sequence: CASSQGTTGTNYGYTF.